This T cell receptor beta chain came from a study of T cells after yellow fever vaccination. V lost 4 bases, J lost 5 bases, and 5 bases stayed unmatched. CDR1 is LNHNV, CDR2 YYDKDF, per germline (reference sequence). The CDR3 is 13 residues long. Study results and limitations: Peak timing came faster in the weaker secondary response, day 5 versus 15. Subsequent to the booster, the majority of primary-vaccination clones reappeared (96% CD4, 80% to 90% CD8).

Universal primer sites and UMIs were introduced during 5'RACE template-switching synthesis of TCR cDNA. Each CDR3 protein gets one entry after TCRdb re-called the 5' RACE reads with MiXCR. The table has 150,000 to 200,000 distinct CDR3 sequences, approximately 11% seen once; the top ten hold about 40%. This clonotype was observed a few times. What it binds is not known. The receptor was derived from a man between 18 and 29 years old who received the YFV17D yellow fever vaccine. The V call is TRBV15, the J call TRBJ2-7; 7 bases fit TRBD1. The sample consisted of CD8+ T cells sorted from PBMCs, taken 15 days after the yellow fever booster vaccination. The CDR3 DNA follows: TGTGCCACCAGCAAAGACAGGGTGGACGAGCAGTACTTC. As protein: CATSKDRVDEQYF.